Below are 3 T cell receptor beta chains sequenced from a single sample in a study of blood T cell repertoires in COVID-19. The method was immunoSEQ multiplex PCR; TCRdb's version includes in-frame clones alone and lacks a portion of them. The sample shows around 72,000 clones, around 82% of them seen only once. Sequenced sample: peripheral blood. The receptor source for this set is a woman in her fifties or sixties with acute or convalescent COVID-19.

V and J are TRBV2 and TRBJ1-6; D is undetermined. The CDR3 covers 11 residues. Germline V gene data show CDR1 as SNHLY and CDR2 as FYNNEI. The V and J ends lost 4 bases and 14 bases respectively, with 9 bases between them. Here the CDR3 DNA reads TGTGCCAGCAGTGCCCAGGAGGCCCTCCACTTT. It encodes CASSAQEALHF.

This chain's CDR3 is CSALSTDTQYF. Written as DNA, the CDR3 is TGCAGCGCCCTCAGCACAGATACGCAGTATTTT. The J gene is TRBJ2-3, the V gene TRBV29-1; D is uncertain. The length of the CDR3 is 11 residues. Trimming stripped 7 bases from V and 0 bases from J, with 5 bases between. CDR1 and CDR2 (germline): SQVTM, ANQGSEA.

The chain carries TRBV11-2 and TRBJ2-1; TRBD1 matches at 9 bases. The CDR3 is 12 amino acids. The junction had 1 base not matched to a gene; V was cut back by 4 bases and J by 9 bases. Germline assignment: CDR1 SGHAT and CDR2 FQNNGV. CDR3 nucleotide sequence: TGTGCCAGCAGCTCGGACAGGGGTGAGCAGTTCTTC. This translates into CASSSDRGEQFF.